At least ten counts were recorded for the clone carrying this T cell receptor (beta chain). This specimen belongs to a study of T-cell memory formation after mild COVID-19. From the 5' RACE reads, TCRdb called clonotypes with MiXCR, one entry per CDR3 protein. The sample carries approximately 450,000 distinct CDR3 sequences, around a sixth recorded once. Trimming took 4 bases from V and 2 from J; bases not matched to a gene: 4. CDR1 MNHEY and CDR2 SMNVEV come from the germline V gene (reference sequence). The CDR3 spans 14 residues. The sequencing input was PBMCs or a T cell subset sorted from them (not recorded which). The genes are TRBV27 and TRBJ2-7; 8 bases map to TRBD2. The clonotype comes from an adult woman who had mild COVID-19 (a few samples of this study predate the infection). Cell type and time point are not known. CDR3 sequence reads: CASSSVAGTYEQYF. The CDR3 region has the DNA TGTGCCAGCAGTTCTGTAGCGGGGACCTACGAGCAGTACTTC.